A single sample gave rise to the 9 T cell receptor beta chains below, sequenced in a study of vaccination effects on CD4 cells after COVID-19. Antigen-specific CD4+ T cells expanded by the ViraFEST assay with viral peptide pools were then sequenced. Following 10 days of culture, CD4+ T cells were isolated. SARS-CoV-2 infection was confirmed by PCR in the person between March and December 2020. Each participant was administered two doses of either the BNT162b2 or the mRNA-1273 vaccine. Profiled with immunoSEQ multiplex PCR; TCRdb holds only in-frame clones, not every one. Here the sample spans around 15,000 clones, around three quarters being singletons. Their antigens remain unidentified. This sample comprised CD4+ T cells from PBMCs cultured with HCoV-NL63 spike peptides, obtained after COVID-19 vaccination. These receptors were obtained from a human donor who had a prior SARS-CoV-2 infection.

CDR3 in DNA: TGTGCCAGCAGCTCCGACAGGGGGAGCCAGAACACTGAAGCTTTCTTT. It is translated as CASSSDRGSQNTEAFF. The chain recombines TRBV7-9 with TRBJ1-1; 9 bases fit TRBD1. The CDR3 is 16 residues long. Germline CDR1 and CDR2: SEHNR and FQNEAQ (reference sequence). V shed 4 bases, J shed 1 base, and the junction held 7 bases outside the gene matches.

The J gene is TRBJ2-3, the V gene TRBV29-1; no clear D gene. This CDR3 is 13 amino acids long. The germline V gene has CDR1 SQVTM and CDR2 ANQGSEA. V was shortened by 4 bases and J by 2 bases, with 10 bases between the two germline ends. The CDR3 nucleotides read TGCAGCGTTGGTAGGTCCCTCACAGATACGCAGTATTTT. It specifies CSVGRSLTDTQYF.

The J gene is TRBJ2-3, the V gene TRBV4-1; 13 nucleotides line up with TRBD2. The germline gives CDR1 MGHRA, CDR2 YSYEKL. The junction had 16 bases not matched to a gene; V was cut back by 2 bases and J by 8 bases. This CDR3 has 19 amino acids. The chain's CDR3 is CASSQLPPGLAGPLGTQYF. The CDR3 coding sequence is TGCGCCAGCAGCCAATTACCCCCGGGACTAGCGGGGCCTTTGGGTACGCAGTATTTT.

The chain has TRBV20-1 and TRBJ1-5; D is unresolved. Germline V lookup: CDR1 DFQATT, CDR2 SNEGSKA (reference sequence). This CDR3 comprises 11 residues. V lost 1 base to trimming and J lost 6 bases, with 4 bases between them. The CDR3: CSARVGQPQHF. The CDR3 bases are TGCAGTGCTAGAGTGGGTCAGCCCCAGCATTTT.

The chain uses TRBV24-1 and TRBJ2-3; D perhaps matches TRBD2 (6 bases). Germline-derived CDR1 and CDR2 are KGHDR and SFDVKD. The CDR3 sequence is 14 residues long. V was trimmed by 5 bases and J by 0 bases, leaving 8 bases between them. Here the CDR3 reads CATSASASTDTQYF. The DNA of the CDR3 is TGTGCCACCAGTGCTAGCGCAAGCACAGATACGCAGTATTTT.

The chain joins TRBV19 to TRBJ1-5; D may be TRBD1 (5 bases). CDR1 is LNHDA and CDR2 is SQIVND in the germline V gene (reference sequence). The CDR3 length is 17 residues. V was cut by 1 base and J by 1 base, with 14 bases left in between. CDR3 nucleotide sequence: TGTGCCAGTAGTATAGGGGGGAGGGGTAGGAGCAATCAGCCCCAGCATTTT. Protein sequence: CASSIGGRGRSNQPQHF. Together with reference TRBV19 and TRBJ1-5, the CDR3 gives the full variable domain: DGGITQSPKYLFRKEGQNVTLSCEQNLNHDAMYWYRQDPGQGLRLIYYSQIVNDFQKGDIAEGYSVSREKKESFPLTVTSAQKNPTAFYLCASSIGGRGRSNQPQHFGDGTRLSIL.

The chain is built from TRBV27 and TRBJ2-5; the D call may be TRBD1 or TRBD2 (5 bases each). This CDR3 has 14 residues. Germline V gives CDR1 MNHEY, CDR2 SMNVEV (reference sequence). The V end was cut by 5 bases, the J end by 1 base, with 11 bases between. The CDR3 sequence is CASSRGVFQETQYF. Here the CDR3 DNA reads TGTGCCAGCAGTAGGGGAGTCTTCCAAGAGACCCAGTACTTC.

The genes are TRBV2 and TRBJ1-1; D is undetermined. Germline V gene sequence: CDR1 SNHLY, CDR2 FYNNEI. CDR3 length equals 13 residues. Trimming cost V 7 bases and J 2 bases, with 11 bases left between them. The CDR3 DNA sequence: TGTGCCAGCAACGGGCTCCTCAACACTGAAGCTTTCTTT. Amino acid sequence: CASNGLLNTEAFF.

The chain joins TRBV21-1 to TRBJ1-6; TRBD1 is taken as the D call from the table, unchecked against the DNA. TRBV21-1 counts as a pseudogene. This CDR3 contains 18 residues. CDR3 coding DNA: TGTGCCAGCAGCTCTCGGACAGGGTTGAACGCCTATAATTCACCCCTCCACTTT. Its translation is CASSSRTGLNAYNSPLHF.